This T cell receptor beta chain was sequenced in a study of T cell repertoires in cytomegalovirus infection. Losses at the gene ends were 2 bases for V and 1 base for J; bases not matched to a gene: 11. There are 17 residues in the CDR3. CDR1 SGHNT and CDR2 YYREEE come from the germline V gene (reference sequence). MiXCR, applied by TCRdb to the reads, yields one record per CDR3 protein. The data contain about 130,000 distinct CDR3 sequences, 24% of them seen just once; the ten biggest clones take up 34%. This clonotype showed up just a few times. The antigen is not known. The TCR comes from a human donor in good health (CMV status not recorded). Some clones in this sample may be carry-over from other donors' samples. The source material was PBMCs, sequenced either directly or after in vitro stimulation (not recorded which). The genes are TRBV5-4 and TRBJ1-1; 7 bases line up with TRBD1. The CDR3 sequence is CASSFLGRGQGNTEAFF. In nucleotides, the CDR3 is TGTGCCAGCAGCTTTTTGGGAAGGGGGCAAGGGAACACTGAAGCTTTCTTT.